Below, 24 T cell receptor beta chains from the same sample are listed, as sequenced in a study of response to subunit inactivated influenza vaccine. TCRdb analysed the RT-PCR reads with MiXCR anew, one entry per CDR3 protein. Of around 500,000 distinct CDR3 sequences in the sample, about 10% were seen once. Sequences were derived from PBMCs from blood, sampled roughly 6 weeks after vaccination. These receptors were collected from a man aged 50 to 60 who received an inactivated influenza vaccine.

This clonotype was counted between two and nine times. The rearrangement links TRBV15 to TRBJ2-7; D uncertain. Looked up from germline, CDR1 is LNHNV and CDR2 is YYDKDF (reference sequence). CDR3 length: 14 amino acids. V lost 1 base and J lost 3, with 10 bases in between. CDR3 coding DNA: TGTGCCACCAGCAGAGCACGTGGCCTCTACGAGCAGTACTTC. Amino acids: CATSRARGLYEQYF.

The rearrangement links TRBV5-1 to TRBJ2-3, with TRBD2 matching over 8 bases. The germline V gene has CDR1 SGHRS and CDR2 YFSETQ. V lost 7 bases and J lost 5; bases outside the gene matches: 9. This CDR3 contains 14 residues. The CDR3 bases are TGCGCCAGCGGTCATAGCGGGGCTCGAGATACGCAGTATTTT. It yields the protein CASGHSGARDTQYF.

This rearrangement joins TRBV11-2 to TRBJ2-1, with 9 bases aligning to TRBD2. CDR3 length equals 15 residues. CDR1 and CDR2 (germline): SGHAT, FQNNGV. Trimming took 6 bases from V and 2 from J; bases not matched to a gene: 5. CDR3 protein: CASRKIAGAYNEQFF. CDR3 DNA sequence: TGTGCCAGCAGGAAGATAGCGGGGGCCTACAATGAGCAGTTCTTC.

This clonotype was observed many times. In DNA, the CDR3 is TGCGCCAGCAGCCCCCACAGGGCAGAAAAACTGTTTTTT. Translation gives CASSPHRAEKLFF. V and J are TRBV5-1 and TRBJ1-4; tentative D call: TRBD1 (6 bases). The V end was cut by 4 bases, the J end by 8 bases, with 12 bases between. Germline CDR1 and CDR2: SGHRS and YFSETQ. This CDR3 contains 13 residues.

The chain links TRBV10-2 to TRBJ1-1, with 8 bases that match TRBD1. Trimming took 6 bases from V and 1 from J; bases not matched to a gene: 4. Germline values: CDR1 WSHSY, CDR2 SAAADI. This CDR3 has 14 residues. The CDR3 DNA reads as TGCGCCAGCAGGGACAGGGAGGGGAACACTGAAGCTTTCTTT. Its protein is CASRDREGNTEAFF.

This clonotype was seen repeatedly, ten times or more. The chain couples TRBV10-3 to TRBJ1-3; D not certain. CDR1 and CDR2 from the germline V gene are ENHRY and SYGVKD. There are 13 residues in the CDR3. V lost 3 bases and J 4 bases, leaving 7 bases between the germline ends. CDR3 coding DNA: TGTGCCATCAGTGAAACCGCAGGAAACACCATATATTTT. Protein sequence: CAISETAGNTIYF.

This clonotype was found a few times. The gene calls are TRBV7-6 and TRBJ1-6, with no clear D. This CDR3 has 14 residues. Germline lookup yields CDR1 SGHVS and CDR2 FNYEAQ. Trimming took 2 bases from V and 8 from J, leaving 10 bases between them. The CDR3 is CASSLSAGDSPLHF. CDR3 in DNA: TGTGCCAGCAGCTTATCAGCCGGGGATTCACCCCTCCACTTT.

The V gene is TRBV2, the J gene TRBJ2-7; D is perhaps TRBD1 (6 bases). Trimming took 1 base from V and 2 from J, leaving 9 bases between them. The CDR3 sequence is 14 residues long. Germline V gene lookup returns CDR1 SNHLY and CDR2 FYNNEI. In DNA, the CDR3 is TGTGCCAGCAGTGAAGGGACAGCTCCCTACGAGCAGTACTTC. Its protein is CASSEGTAPYEQYF.

Written as DNA, the CDR3 is TGCAGTGCTACCAGGGGCGCTGTTCAGCCCCAGCATTTT. This encodes CSATRGAVQPQHF. This sequence joins TRBV20-1 and TRBJ1-5, with TRBD1 as a possible D gene (6 bases). The germline V gene encodes CDR1 DFQATT and CDR2 SNEGSKA (reference sequence). V was pared by 4 bases and J by 6 bases, with 13 bases between. The CDR3 covers 13 residues.

In DNA, the CDR3 is TGCGCCAGCAGCTTGGGATACAGGGGAGAGACCCAGTACTTC. Translation: CASSLGYRGETQYF. The chain uses TRBV5-1 and TRBJ2-5; 7 bases map to TRBD1. Germline CDR1 reads SGHRS; CDR2 reads YFSETQ. V dropped 0 bases and J dropped 4; count of bases not matched to a gene: 3. This CDR3 is built from 14 residues.

This clonotype was seen only a few times. V is TRBV5-1 and J is TRBJ2-7, with a tentative D call TRBD2 (6 bases). V was clipped by 6 bases and J by 2 bases, with 18 bases between them. The germline V gene has CDR1 SGHRS and CDR2 YFSETQ. The length of the CDR3 is 15 residues. The CDR3 spells CASTSGGTETYEQYF. Here the CDR3 DNA reads TGCGCCAGCACGTCGGGCGGGACGGAGACCTACGAGCAGTACTTC.

This clonotype was recorded a few times. The V and J genes are TRBV20-1 and TRBJ2-5; unclear D gene. The CDR3 has 14 amino acids. Trimming removed 6 bases at V and 4 bases at J, with 18 bases between. Germline V CDR1 and CDR2: DFQATT, SNEGSKA (reference sequence). CDR3 bases: TGCAGTGCCTACAGACTCGGATTTTCAGAGACCCAGTACTTC. This codes for CSAYRLGFSETQYF.

Many counts were recorded for this clonotype. V is TRBV4-3 and J is TRBJ2-2; D is possibly TRBD1 or TRBD2 (5 bases each). The germline CDR1 and CDR2 sequences are LGHNA and YSLEER. This CDR3 is built from 17 residues. V lost 2 bases and J 4 bases, leaving 17 bases between the germline ends. The CDR3 sequence: CASSQSSRGLGTGELFF. The CDR3, as DNA: TGCGCCAGCAGCCAATCCTCCCGGGGCTTGGGCACCGGGGAGCTGTTTTTT.

This clonotype appeared many times. V and J are TRBV12-3 or TRBV12-4 and TRBJ2-5; no clear D gene. This CDR3 is 11 amino acids long. The V end lost 6 bases, the J end lost 7 bases, and 9 bases lay between the germline ends. CDR3 protein: CASSSSGTQYF. In DNA form, the CDR3 reads TGTGCCAGCAGCTCCTCGGGGACCCAGTACTTC.

The V and J genes are TRBV20-1 and TRBJ2-7; 14 bases are shared with TRBD2. Losses at the gene ends were 5 bases for V and 4 bases for J; bases not matched to a gene: 7. This CDR3 region has 15 residues. The germline CDR1 and CDR2 sequences are DFQATT and SNEGSKA (reference sequence). CDR3 DNA sequence: TGCAGTGCTTGGGGTGGACTAGCGGGAGGATACGAGCAGTACTTC. Translating it yields CSAWGGLAGGYEQYF.

There are a few counts of this clonotype. The genes are TRBV28 and TRBJ2-3, with D uncertain. The CDR3 runs 15 residues. Trimming removed 2 bases from V and 5 bases from J, with 14 bases in between. Germline V CDR1 and CDR2: MDHEN, SYDVKM. The CDR3 is CASSLTPLGIDTQYF. The CDR3 DNA reads as TGTGCCAGCAGTTTAACGCCTTTGGGGATAGATACGCAGTATTTT.

The V and J genes are TRBV5-5 and TRBJ1-6; D gene unclear. V was clipped by 5 bases and J by 0 bases, with 12 bases between them. Germline assignment: CDR1 SGHKS and CDR2 YYEKEE (reference sequence). This CDR3 spans 16 amino acids. CDR3 bases: TGTGCCAGCAGTTCACGGGATACCTCCTATAATTCACCCCTCCACTTT. Amino acids: CASSSRDTSYNSPLHF. Supplemented by reference TRBV5-5 and TRBJ1-6, the full variable domain reads DAGVTQSPTHLIKTRGQQVTLRCSPISGHKSVSWYQQVLGQGPQFIFQYYEKEERGRGNFPDRFSARQFPNYSSELNVNALLLGDSALYLCASSSRDTSYNSPLHFGNGTRLTVT.

This clonotype was observed at least ten times. The chain uses TRBV4-2 and TRBJ2-7; 10 nucleotides match TRBD1. Germline V CDR1 and CDR2: LGHNA, YNFKEQ. The CDR3 totals 13 residues. The junction had 2 bases not matched to a gene; V was cut back by 3 bases and J by 6 bases. CDR3 DNA sequence: TGTGCCAGCAGCCATAGGACAGGGGGCGAGCAGTACTTC. This codes for CASSHRTGGEQYF.

This clonotype has a handful of counts. The gene calls are TRBV29-1 and TRBJ1-2; 8 nucleotides match TRBD1. The CDR3 runs 13 residues. Germline V gives CDR1 SQVTM, CDR2 ANQGSEA. V gave up 6 bases and J gave up 4 bases; unmatched junction bases: 7. CDR3 DNA: TGCAGCGTCACATCAGGGGGCAGCTATGGCTACACCTTC. As protein: CSVTSGGSYGYTF. The full variable domain, completed using reference TRBV29-1 and TRBJ1-2, is SAVISQKPSRDICQRGTSLTIQCQVDSQVTMMFWYRQQPGQSLTLIATANQGSEATYESGFVIDKFPISRPNLTFSTLTVSNMSPEDSSIYLCSVTSGGSYGYTFGSGTRLTVV.

This clonotype was detected ten times or more. The rearrangement uses TRBV12-3 or TRBV12-4 and TRBJ1-5; 8 bases agree with TRBD1. V gave up 4 bases and J gave up 6 bases; unmatched junction bases: 5. CDR3 length: 14 residues. CDR3 DNA sequence: TGTGCCAGCAGTTCTGGACAGGGAAGTCAGCCCCAGCATTTT. Amino acid sequence: CASSSGQGSQPQHF.

The genes are TRBV20-1 and TRBJ2-7; D gene ambiguous. The CDR3 length is 14 residues. V was trimmed by 6 bases and J by 1 base, leaving 16 bases between them. Germline loops: CDR1 DFQATT, CDR2 SNEGSKA (reference sequence). CDR3 nucleotide sequence: TGCAGTGCCGATCACAAGGGAAATTCCTACGAGCAGTACTTC. It yields the protein CSADHKGNSYEQYF.

This clonotype has a count of ten or more. The chain is built from TRBV7-2 and TRBJ2-7; 9 bases agree with TRBD2. CDR1 is SGHTA and CDR2 is FQGNSA in the germline V gene. The CDR3 spans 16 residues. Germline trimming cut 2 bases from V and 3 bases from J; bases unmatched to any gene: 8. CDR3 nucleotide sequence: TGTGCCAGCAGCTTAAGGCTAGCGGGAAAGGGCTACGAGCAGTACTTC. Translation: CASSLRLAGKGYEQYF.

Worth noting for this clonotype: This could be a read error, since a much larger clone is one nucleotide away. The gene calls are TRBV11-2 and TRBJ2-1, with D hard to call. Per the germline V gene, CDR1 is SGHAT and CDR2 is FQNNGV. Trimming removed 0 bases at V and 9 bases at J, with 3 bases between. CDR3 length: 11 amino acids. This CDR3 is CASSLDFEQFF. The DNA of the CDR3 is TGTGCCAGCAGCTTAGATTTTGAGCAGTTCTTC. The whole variable domain, filled in from reference TRBV11-2 and TRBJ2-1, reads EAGVAQSPRYKIIEKRQSVAFWCNPISGHATLYWYQQILGQGPKLLIQFQNNGVVDDSQLPKDRFSAERLKGVDSTLKIQPAKLEDSAVYLCASSLDFEQFFGPGTRLTVL.

J is TRBJ2-7 and V is TRBV27; 9 bases match TRBD2. Germline V CDR1 and CDR2: MNHEY, SMNVEV (reference sequence). The J segment lost 2 bases and the V segment lost 6 bases, leaving 8 bases of the junction unmatched. The CDR3 has 15 residues. The CDR3: CASRERGGATYEQYF. DNA for the CDR3: TGTGCCAGCAGAGAACGCGGGGGGGCCACCTACGAGCAGTACTTC.